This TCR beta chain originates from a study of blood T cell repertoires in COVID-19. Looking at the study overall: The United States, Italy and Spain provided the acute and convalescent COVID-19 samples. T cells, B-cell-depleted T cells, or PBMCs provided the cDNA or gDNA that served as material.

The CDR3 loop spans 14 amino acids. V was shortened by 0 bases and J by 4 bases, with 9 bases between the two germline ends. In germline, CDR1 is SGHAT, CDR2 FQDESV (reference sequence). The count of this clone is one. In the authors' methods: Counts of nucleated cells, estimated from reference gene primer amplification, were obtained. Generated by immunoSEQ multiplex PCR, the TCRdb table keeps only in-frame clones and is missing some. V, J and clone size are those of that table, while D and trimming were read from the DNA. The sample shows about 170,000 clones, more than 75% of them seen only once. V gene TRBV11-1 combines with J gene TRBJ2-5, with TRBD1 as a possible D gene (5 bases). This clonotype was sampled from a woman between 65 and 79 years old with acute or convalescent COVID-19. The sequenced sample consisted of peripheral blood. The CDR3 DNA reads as TGTGCCAGCAGCTTAGCTAGCCAGGGAGAGACCCAGTACTTC. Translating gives CASSLASQGETQYF.